The clone carrying this TCR beta chain was counted a few times. The source of the sample is a study of early T cells in non-severe SARS-CoV-2 infection. The CDR3 runs 20 residues. Trimming took 0 bases from V and 4 from J; bases not matched to a gene: 16. CDR1 is LGHDT and CDR2 is YNNKEL in the germline V gene (reference sequence). TCRdb analysed the 5' RACE reads with MiXCR anew, one entry per CDR3 protein. The sample carries about 60,000 distinct CDR3 sequences, around 5.6% recorded once. This TCR was recovered from an adult who was a healthcare worker with PCR-confirmed SARS-CoV-2 infection or an uninfected control (not recorded which). Material: whole blood. This chain joins TRBV3-1 and TRBJ2-5, with 11 bases matching TRBD2. CDR3: CASSQDTATSGSVRRETQYF. CDR3 sequence (DNA): TGTGCCAGCAGCCAAGATACGGCAACTAGCGGGAGTGTGCGGAGAGAGACCCAGTACTTC.